The clone carrying this T cell receptor beta chain was detected a few times. Each CDR3 protein is one row after TCRdb ran MiXCR on the 5' RACE reads. The sample comprises about 130,000 distinct CDR3 sequences, under 30% of which are singletons, and roughly a quarter rests with the top ten. This sample was included in a study of T-cell memory formation after mild COVID-19. This CDR3 has 13 residues. CDR1 is MNHEY and CDR2 is SVGAGI in the germline V gene. Trimming left V 2 bases short and J 2 bases short, with 7 bases between. The genes are TRBV6-5 and TRBJ2-7; tentative D call: TRBD2 (6 bases). The sample consisted of PBMCs or a T cell subset sorted from them (not recorded which). The receptor was derived from an adult woman who had mild COVID-19 (a few samples of this study predate the infection). Cell type and time point are not known. The CDR3: CASSYPGAYEQYF. The DNA of the CDR3 is TGTGCCAGCAGTTACCCGGGGGCCTACGAGCAGTACTTC.